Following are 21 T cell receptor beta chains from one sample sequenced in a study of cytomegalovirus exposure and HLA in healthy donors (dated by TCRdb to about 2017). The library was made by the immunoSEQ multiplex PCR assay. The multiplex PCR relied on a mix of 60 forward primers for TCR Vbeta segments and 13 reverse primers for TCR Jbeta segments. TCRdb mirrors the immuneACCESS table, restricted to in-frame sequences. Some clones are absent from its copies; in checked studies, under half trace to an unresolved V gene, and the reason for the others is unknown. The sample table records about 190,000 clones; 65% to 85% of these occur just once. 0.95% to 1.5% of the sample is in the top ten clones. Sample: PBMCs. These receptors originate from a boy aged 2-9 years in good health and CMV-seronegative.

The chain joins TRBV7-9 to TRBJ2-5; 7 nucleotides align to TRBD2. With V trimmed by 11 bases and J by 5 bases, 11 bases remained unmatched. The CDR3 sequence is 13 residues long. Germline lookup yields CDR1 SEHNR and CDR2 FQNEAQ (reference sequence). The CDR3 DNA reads TGTGCCGGGTCGGGGAGGGCCTTGGAGACCCAGTACTTC. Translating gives CAGSGRALETQYF.

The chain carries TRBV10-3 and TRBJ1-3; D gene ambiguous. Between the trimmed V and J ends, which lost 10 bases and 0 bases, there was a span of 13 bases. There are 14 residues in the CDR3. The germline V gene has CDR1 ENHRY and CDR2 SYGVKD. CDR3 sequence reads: CATSREISGNTIYF. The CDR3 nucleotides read TGTGCCACCTCCCGGGAGATCTCTGGAAACACCATATATTTT.

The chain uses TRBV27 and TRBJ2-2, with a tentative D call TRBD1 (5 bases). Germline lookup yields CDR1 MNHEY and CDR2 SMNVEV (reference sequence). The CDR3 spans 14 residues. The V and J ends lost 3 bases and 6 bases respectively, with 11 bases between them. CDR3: CASSLTVSAGELFF. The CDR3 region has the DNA TGTGCCAGCAGTTTGACAGTATCGGCCGGGGAGCTGTTTTTT.

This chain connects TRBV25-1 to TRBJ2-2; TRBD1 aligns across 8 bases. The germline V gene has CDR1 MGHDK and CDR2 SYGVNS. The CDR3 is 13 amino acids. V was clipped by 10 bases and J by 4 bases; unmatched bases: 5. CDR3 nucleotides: TGTGCCACCTCACAGGGGGGCACCGGGGAGCTGTTTTTT. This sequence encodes CATSQGGTGELFF.

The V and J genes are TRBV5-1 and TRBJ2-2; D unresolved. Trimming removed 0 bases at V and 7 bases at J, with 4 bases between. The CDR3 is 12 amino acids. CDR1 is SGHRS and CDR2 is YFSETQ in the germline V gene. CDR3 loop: CASSLGIGELFF. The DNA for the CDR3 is TGCGCCAGCAGCTTGGGTATCGGGGAGCTGTTTTTT.

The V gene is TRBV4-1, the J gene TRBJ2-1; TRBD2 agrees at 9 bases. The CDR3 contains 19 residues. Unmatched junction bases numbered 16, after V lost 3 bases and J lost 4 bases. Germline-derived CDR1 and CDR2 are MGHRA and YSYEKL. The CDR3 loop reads CASSQSFGSGTSRYNEQFF. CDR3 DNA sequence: TGCGCCAGCAGCCAGTCCTTTGGGAGTGGGACTAGCAGGTACAATGAGCAGTTCTTC.

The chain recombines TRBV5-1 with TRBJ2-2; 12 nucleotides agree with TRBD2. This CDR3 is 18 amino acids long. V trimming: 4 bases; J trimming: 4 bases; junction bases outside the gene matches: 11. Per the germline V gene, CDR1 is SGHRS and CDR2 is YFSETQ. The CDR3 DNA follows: TGCGCCAGCAGCGGAGGCCTAGCGGGGGGGCCCGGCACCGGGGAGCTGTTTTTT. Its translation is CASSGGLAGGPGTGELFF. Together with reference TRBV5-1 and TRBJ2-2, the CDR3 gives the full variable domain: KAGVTQTPRYLIKTRGQQVTLSCSPISGHRSVSWYQQTPGQGLQFLFEYFSETQRNKGNFPGRFSGRQFSNSRSEMNVSTLELGDSALYLCASSGGLAGGPGTGELFFGEGSRLTVL.

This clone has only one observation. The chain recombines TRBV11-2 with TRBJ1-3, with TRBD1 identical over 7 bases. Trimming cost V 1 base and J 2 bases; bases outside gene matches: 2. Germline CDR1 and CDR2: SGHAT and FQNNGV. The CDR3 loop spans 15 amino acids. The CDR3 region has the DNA TGTGCCAGCAGCTTAGTAGGGGGCACTGGAAACACCATATATTTT. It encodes CASSLVGGTGNTIYF.

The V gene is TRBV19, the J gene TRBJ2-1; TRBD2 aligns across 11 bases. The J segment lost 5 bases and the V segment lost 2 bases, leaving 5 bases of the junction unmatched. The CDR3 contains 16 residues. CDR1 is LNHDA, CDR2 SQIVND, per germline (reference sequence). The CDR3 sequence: CASSITVAGGNNEQFF. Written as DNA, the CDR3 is TGTGCCAGTAGTATAACAGTAGCGGGAGGGAACAATGAGCAGTTCTTC.

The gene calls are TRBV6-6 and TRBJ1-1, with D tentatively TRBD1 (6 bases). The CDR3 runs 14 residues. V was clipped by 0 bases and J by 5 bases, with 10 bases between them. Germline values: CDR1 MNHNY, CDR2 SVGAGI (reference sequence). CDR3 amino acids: CASSYSGRGTEAFF. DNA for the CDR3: TGTGCCAGCAGTTACTCAGGCAGGGGTACTGAAGCTTTCTTT.

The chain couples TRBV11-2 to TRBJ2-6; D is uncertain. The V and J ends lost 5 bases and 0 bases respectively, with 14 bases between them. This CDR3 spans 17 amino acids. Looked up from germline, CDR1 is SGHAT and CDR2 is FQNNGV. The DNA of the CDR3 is TGTGCCAGCAGCCGAGGTACGGTCACCTCTGGGGCCAACGTCCTGACTTTC. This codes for CASSRGTVTSGANVLTF.

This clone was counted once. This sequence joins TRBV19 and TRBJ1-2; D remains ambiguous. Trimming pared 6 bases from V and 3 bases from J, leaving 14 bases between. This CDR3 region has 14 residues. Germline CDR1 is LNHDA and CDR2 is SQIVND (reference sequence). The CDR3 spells CASRRALLDYGYTF. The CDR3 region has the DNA TGTGCCAGTAGGAGGGCCCTCCTCGACTATGGCTACACCTTC.

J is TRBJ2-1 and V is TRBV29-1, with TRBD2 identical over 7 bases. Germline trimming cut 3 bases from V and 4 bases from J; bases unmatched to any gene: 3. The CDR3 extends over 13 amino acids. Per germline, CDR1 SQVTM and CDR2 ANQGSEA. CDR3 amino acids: CSVDSGVYNEQFF. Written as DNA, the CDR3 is TGCAGCGTTGACAGCGGGGTTTACAATGAGCAGTTCTTC.

As DNA, the CDR3 is TGTGCCAGCAGTGAAAGCGCGGCAGGGGGAGGTGAGCAGTTCTTC. It encodes CASSESAAGGGEQFF. The gene calls are TRBV25-1 and TRBJ2-1, with D perhaps matching TRBD1 (7 bases). The CDR3 runs 15 residues. V was pared by 2 bases and J by 9 bases, with 17 bases between. The germline CDR1 and CDR2 sequences are MGHDK and SYGVNS.

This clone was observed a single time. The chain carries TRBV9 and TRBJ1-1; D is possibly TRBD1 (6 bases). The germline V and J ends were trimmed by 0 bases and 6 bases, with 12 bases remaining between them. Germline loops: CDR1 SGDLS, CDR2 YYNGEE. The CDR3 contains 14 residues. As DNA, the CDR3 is TGTGCCAGCAGCGTAGAGGGGGTCGGGCCTGAAGCTTTCTTT. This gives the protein CASSVEGVGPEAFF.

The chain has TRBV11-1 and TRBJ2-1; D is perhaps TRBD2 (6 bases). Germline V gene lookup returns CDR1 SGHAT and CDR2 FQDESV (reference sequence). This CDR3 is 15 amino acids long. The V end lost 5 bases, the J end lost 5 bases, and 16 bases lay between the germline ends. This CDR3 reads CASSRRAGSDNEQFF. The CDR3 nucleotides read TGTGCCAGCAGCCGAAGGGCGGGGTCGGACAATGAGCAGTTCTTC.

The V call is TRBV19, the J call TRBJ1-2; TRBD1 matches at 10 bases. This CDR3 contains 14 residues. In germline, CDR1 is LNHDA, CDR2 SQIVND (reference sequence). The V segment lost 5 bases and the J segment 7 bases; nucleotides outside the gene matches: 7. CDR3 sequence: CASSLSGTGVGYTF. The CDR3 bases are TGTGCCAGTAGTCTGTCCGGGACAGGGGTTGGCTACACCTTC.

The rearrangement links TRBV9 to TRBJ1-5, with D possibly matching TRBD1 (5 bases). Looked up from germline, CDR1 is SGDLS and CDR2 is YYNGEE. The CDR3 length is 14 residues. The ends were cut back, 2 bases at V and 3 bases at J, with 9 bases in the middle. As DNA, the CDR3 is TGTGCCAGCAGCGTGGGGCAGTTCAATCAGCCCCAGCATTTT. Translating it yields CASSVGQFNQPQHF.

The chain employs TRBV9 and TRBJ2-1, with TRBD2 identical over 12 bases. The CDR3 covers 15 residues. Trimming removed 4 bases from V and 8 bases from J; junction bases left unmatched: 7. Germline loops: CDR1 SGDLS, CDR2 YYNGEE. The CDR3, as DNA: TGTGCCAGCAGCATCCGGACTAGCGGGAAGCATGAGCAGTTCTTC. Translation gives CASSIRTSGKHEQFF.

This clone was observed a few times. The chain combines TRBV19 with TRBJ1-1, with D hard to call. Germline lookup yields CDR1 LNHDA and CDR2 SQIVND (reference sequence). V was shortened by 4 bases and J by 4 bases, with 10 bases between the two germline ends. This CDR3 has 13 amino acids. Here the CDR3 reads CASSTVAGTEAFF. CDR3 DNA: TGTGCCAGTAGTACAGTGGCAGGCACTGAAGCTTTCTTT.

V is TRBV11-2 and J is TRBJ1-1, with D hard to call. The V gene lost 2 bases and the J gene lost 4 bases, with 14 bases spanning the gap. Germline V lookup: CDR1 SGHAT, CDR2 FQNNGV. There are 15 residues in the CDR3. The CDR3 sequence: CASSLISGRTTEAFF. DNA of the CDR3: TGTGCCAGCAGCTTAATTTCGGGGAGAACCACTGAAGCTTTCTTT. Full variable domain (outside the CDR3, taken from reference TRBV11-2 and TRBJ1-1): EAGVAQSPRYKIIEKRQSVAFWCNPISGHATLYWYQQILGQGPKLLIQFQNNGVVDDSQLPKDRFSAERLKGVDSTLKIQPAKLEDSAVYLCASSLISGRTTEAFFGQGTRLTVV.